This TCR beta chain was identified in a study of T-cell reconstitution after alpha-beta-depleted transplantation in children. It was with unique molecular identifiers that the TCRbeta library was prepared. MiXCR, applied by TCRdb to the PCR reads, yields one record per CDR3 protein. Of around 370,000 distinct CDR3 sequences detected, 15% to 20% appear once; the ten largest clones hold about 41%. In germline, CDR1 is SGHTA, CDR2 FQGNSA. The CDR3 extends over 14 amino acids. J lost 9 bases, V lost 5 bases, and 7 bases had no gene match. Whole-study findings and limits: The study reportedly traced alpha-beta T cells about two months after transplant to several hundred expanded graft clones.

Details on this clonotype: What it binds is unknown.

This receptor was taken from a male patient aged 2 to 10 who had a stem cell transplant for acute lymphoblastic leukemia, so the T cells may come from the graft donor. The specimen comprised PBMCs, mostly from graft donor cells, sampled 360 days after TCRalphabeta/CD19-depleted stem cell transplant. V and J are TRBV7-2 and TRBJ1-6; 7 bases map to TRBD1. The CDR3 coding sequence is TGTGCCAGCAGCCCCCGACAGGGACCTTCACCCCTCCACTTT. Protein sequence: CASSPRQGPSPLHF.